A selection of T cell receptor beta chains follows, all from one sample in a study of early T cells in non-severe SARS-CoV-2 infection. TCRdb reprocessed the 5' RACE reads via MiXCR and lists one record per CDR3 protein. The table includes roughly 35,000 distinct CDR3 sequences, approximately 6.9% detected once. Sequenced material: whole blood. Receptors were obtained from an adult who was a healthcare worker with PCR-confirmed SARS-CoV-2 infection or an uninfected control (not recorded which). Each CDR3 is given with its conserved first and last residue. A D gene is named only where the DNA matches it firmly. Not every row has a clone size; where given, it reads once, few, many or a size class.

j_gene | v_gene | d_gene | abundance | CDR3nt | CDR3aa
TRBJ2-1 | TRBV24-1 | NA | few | TGTGCCACCAGTGATTTGGGCGGAACTAAATTAGATGAGCAGTTCTTC | CATSDLGGTKLDEQFF
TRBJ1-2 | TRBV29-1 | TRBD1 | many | TGCAGCGTAGAGGGACAGAGCGCTAACTATGGCTACACCTTC | CSVEGQSANYGYTF
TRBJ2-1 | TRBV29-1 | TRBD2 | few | TGCAGCGTGGCCGGGACTAGCGGGAGTTATGAGCAGTTCTTC | CSVAGTSGSYEQFF
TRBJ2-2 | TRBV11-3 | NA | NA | TGTGCCAGCAGCTTAGCCGCCTCCGGGGAGCTGTTTTTT | CASSLAASGELFF
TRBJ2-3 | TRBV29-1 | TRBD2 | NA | TGCAGCGTTGAAGATCTTAGCGCGGGAGGGGTAGATACGCAGTATTTT | CSVEDLSAGGVDTQYF
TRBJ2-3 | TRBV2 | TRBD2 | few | TGTGCCAGCAGGGGGCGGGGGAGCACAGATACGCAGTATTTT | CASRGRGSTDTQYF
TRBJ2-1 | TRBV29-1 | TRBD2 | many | TGCAGCGTTGAGGGACTAGCGGGAGATCGTGAGCAGTTCTTC | CSVEGLAGDREQFF
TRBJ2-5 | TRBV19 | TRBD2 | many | TGTGCCAGTAGTATGATGGGACTAGCGGAAAAAGAGACCCAGTACTTC | CASSMMGLAEKETQYF
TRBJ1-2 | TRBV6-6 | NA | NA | TGTGCCAGCAGTTACGACAGAAGATCCTACACCTTC | CASSYDRRSYTF
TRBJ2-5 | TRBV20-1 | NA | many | TGCAGTGCTAGATATCCCTCCGGGACCCAGTACTTC | CSARYPSGTQYF
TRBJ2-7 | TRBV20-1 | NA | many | TGCAGTGCTAGAGACAATGAGCAGTACTTC | CSARDNEQYF
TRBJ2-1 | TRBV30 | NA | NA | TGTGCCTGGAGTGTACCCCCTAGCCATTATGAGCAGTTCTTC | CAWSVPPSHYEQFF
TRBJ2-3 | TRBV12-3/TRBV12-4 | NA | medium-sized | TGTGCCAGCAGTTTAAGAATACAGGGTGCAGATACGCAGTATTTT | CASSLRIQGADTQYF
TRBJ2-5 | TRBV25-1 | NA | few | TGTGCCAGCAGTGAATCCAGGACCGTCACGGAGACCCAGTACTTC | CASSESRTVTETQYF
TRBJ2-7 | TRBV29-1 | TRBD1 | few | TGCAGCGTTGAAGGTGGACAGGGCCCCGAGCAGTACTTC | CSVEGGQGPEQYF
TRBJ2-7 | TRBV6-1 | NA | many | TGTGCCAGCAGCCCTTTCGCGGGACTCCGCTCCTACGAGCAGTACTTC | CASSPFAGLRSYEQYF
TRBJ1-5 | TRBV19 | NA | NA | TGTGCCAGTAGTATGGAGCAGGGCAATCAGCCCCAGCATTTT | CASSMEQGNQPQHF
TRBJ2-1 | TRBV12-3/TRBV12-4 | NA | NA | TGTGCCAGCAGTTTCGGGGAAGGCAATGAGCAGTTCTTC | CASSFGEGNEQFF
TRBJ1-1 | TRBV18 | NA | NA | TGTGCCAGCTCACCCCGAGAGGGTGCGAGCACTGAAGCTTTCTTT | CASSPREGASTEAFF
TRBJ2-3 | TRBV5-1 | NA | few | TGCGCCAGCAGGAGAGAGGTTTGGAGCACAGATACGCAGTATTTT | CASRREVWSTDTQYF
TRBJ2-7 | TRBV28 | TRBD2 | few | TGTGCCAGCAGTTTAATGTCCCTAGCGGTGTCCTACGAGCAGTACTTC | CASSLMSLAVSYEQYF
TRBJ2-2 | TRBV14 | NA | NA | TGTGCCAGCAGCCAGGGAGGCGGGGAGCTGTTTTTT | CASSQGGGELFF